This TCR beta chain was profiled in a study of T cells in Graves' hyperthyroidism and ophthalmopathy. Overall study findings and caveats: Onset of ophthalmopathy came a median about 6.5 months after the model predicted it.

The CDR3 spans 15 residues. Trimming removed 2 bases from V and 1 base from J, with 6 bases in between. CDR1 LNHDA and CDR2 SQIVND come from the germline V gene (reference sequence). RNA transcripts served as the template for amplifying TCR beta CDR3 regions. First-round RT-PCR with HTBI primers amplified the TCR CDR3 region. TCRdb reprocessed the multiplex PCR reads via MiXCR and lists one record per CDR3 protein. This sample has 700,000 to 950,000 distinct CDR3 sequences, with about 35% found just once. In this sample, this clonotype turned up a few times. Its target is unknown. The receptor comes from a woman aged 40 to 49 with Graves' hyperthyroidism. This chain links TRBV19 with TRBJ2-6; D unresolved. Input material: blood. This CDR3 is CASSIPGSGANVLTF. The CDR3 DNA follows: TGTGCCAGTAGTATACCGGGTTCTGGGGCCAACGTCCTGACTTTC.